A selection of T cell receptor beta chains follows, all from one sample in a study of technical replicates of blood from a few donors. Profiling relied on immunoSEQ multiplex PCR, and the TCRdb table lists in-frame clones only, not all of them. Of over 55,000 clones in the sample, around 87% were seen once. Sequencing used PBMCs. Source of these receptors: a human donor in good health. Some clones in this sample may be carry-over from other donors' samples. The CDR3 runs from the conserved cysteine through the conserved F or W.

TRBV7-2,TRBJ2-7,CASSKTGTGYEQYF
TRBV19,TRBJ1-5,CASSIIGQGGSNQPQHF
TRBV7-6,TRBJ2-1,CASSLVRVGGYDEQFF
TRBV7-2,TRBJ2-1,CASSLLAGGPYNEQFF
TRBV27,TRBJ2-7,CASSLKREGHEQYF
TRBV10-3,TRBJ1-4,CAISESTGGSEKLFF
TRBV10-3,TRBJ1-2,CATTVGTGEFGYTF
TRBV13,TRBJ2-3,CASSHGTSDTDTQYF
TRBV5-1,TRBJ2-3,CASSLRTGRSGTQYF
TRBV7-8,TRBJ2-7,CASSYGQGGHEQYF
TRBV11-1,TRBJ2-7,CASSLGQTPYEQYF
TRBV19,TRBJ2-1,CASSIMASGSNEQFF
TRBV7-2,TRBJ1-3,CASSFAANSGNTIYF
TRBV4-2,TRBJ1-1,CASSQDMGARNTEAFF
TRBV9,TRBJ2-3,CASSKRTSGRDTQYF
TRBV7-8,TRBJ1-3,CASSISGTNSGNTIYF
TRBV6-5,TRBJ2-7,CASSPRVSSSYEQYF
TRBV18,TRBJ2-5,CASSPFDSGGPQETQYF
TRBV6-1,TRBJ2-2,CASSASIAGNTGELFF
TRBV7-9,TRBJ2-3,CASSLRQGTKDTQYF
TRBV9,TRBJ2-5,CASSVGAGPGETQYF
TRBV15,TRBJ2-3,CATRRFGDTQYF
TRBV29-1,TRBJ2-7,CSVEEASSGGLYEQYF
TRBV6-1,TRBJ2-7,CASSPEAGSSYEQYF
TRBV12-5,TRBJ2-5,CASGSYRETQYF
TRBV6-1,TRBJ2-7,CASSERGGVGEQYF
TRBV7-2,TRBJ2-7,CASSLSIQAHEQYF
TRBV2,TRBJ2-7,CASSIPGQGIHEQYF
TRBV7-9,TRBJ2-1,CASSPGGTVNEQFF
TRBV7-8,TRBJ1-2,CASSPGTGASSYGYTF
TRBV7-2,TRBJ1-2,CASSEHGKANYGYTF
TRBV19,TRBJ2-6,CASSMWGDGANVLTF
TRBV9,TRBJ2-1,CASSVSLAGEQFF
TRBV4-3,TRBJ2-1,CASSQARQGIHNEQFF
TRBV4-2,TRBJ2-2,CASSSSSGNTGELFF
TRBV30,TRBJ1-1,CAWLPGGSEAFF